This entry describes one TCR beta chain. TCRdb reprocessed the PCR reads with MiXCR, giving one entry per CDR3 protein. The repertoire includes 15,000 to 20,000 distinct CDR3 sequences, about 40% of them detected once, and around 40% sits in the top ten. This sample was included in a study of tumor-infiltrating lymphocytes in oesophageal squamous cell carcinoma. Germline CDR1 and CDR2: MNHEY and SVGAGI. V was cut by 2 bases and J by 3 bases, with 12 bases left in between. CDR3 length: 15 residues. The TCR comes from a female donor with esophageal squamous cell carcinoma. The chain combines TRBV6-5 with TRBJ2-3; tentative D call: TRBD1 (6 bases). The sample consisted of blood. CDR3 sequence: CASSYGGWETDTQYF. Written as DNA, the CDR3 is TGTGCCAGCAGTTACGGGGGCTGGGAAACAGATACGCAGTATTTT.